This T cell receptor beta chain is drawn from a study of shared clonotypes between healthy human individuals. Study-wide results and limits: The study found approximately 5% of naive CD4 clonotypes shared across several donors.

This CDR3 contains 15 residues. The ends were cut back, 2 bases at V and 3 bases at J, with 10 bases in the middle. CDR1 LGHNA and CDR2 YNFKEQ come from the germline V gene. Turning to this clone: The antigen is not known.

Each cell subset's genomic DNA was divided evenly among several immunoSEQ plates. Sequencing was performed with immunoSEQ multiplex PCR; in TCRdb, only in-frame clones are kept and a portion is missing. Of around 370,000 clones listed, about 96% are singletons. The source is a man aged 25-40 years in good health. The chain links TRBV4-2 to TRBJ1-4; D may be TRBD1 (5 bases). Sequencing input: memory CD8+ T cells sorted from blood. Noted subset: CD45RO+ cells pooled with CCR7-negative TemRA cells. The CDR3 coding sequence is TGTGCCAGCAGCCAATTACGGGGGGCTAATGAAAAACTGTTTTTT. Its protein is CASSQLRGANEKLFF.